The 11 T cell receptor beta chains below all came from one sample that was sequenced in a study of CD8 T cells in ankylosing spondylitis. Study-wide results and limits: Eight highly homologous variants made up a TCR beta motif, and this motif appeared characteristic of ankylosing spondylitis blood.

MiXCR was run by TCRdb on the 5' RACE reads, yielding one entry per CDR3 protein. The sample lists more than 600,000 distinct CDR3 sequences; around 20% were seen once. These TCRs are of unknown antigen specificity. Material for sequencing was blood, either unsorted or a sorted T cell fraction (not recorded which). The receptors derive from a male donor with ankylosing spondylitis.

V usage is TRBV29-1 and J usage is TRBJ2-1, with 11 bases aligning to TRBD1. This CDR3 has 13 residues. Germline assignment: CDR1 SQVTM and CDR2 ANQGSEA. V lost 5 bases, J lost 6 bases, and 3 bases stayed unmatched. In nucleotides, the CDR3 is TGCAGCGTTTGGGACAGGGGGGCCAATGAGCAGTTCTTC. The encoded protein is CSVWDRGANEQFF.

This clonotype has only one observation. V usage is TRBV5-8 and J usage is TRBJ1-5; weak D call: TRBD1 (5 bases). Per germline, CDR1 SGHTS and CDR2 YDEGEE. Trimming shortened V by 6 bases and J by 2 bases, and 15 bases separated the two germline ends. CDR3 length equals 15 residues. The CDR3 here is CASIGGTRGNQPQHF. CDR3 nucleotides: TGTGCCAGCATCGGCGGGACGAGGGGCAATCAGCCCCAGCATTTT.

This chain connects TRBV18 to TRBJ1-1, with D tentatively TRBD1 (6 bases). This CDR3 is 14 amino acids long. Between the trimmed V and J ends, which lost 1 base and 11 bases, there was a span of 17 bases. Germline CDR1 KGHSH, CDR2 LQKENI. The CDR3 DNA follows: TGTGCCAGCTCACCACTGGAGGCAGGGGCCGGCGCTTTCTTT. Amino acids: CASSPLEAGAGAFF.

The sample holds many counts of this clonotype. The rearrangement joins TRBV19 to TRBJ1-5; D is undetermined. This CDR3 is built from 13 residues. Trimming left V 0 bases short and J 10 bases short, with 10 bases between. The germline V gene has CDR1 LNHDA and CDR2 SQIVND (reference sequence). The CDR3 bases are TGTGCCAGTAGTATAGATCTCCCCGATCCCCAGCATTTT. Amino acid sequence: CASSIDLPDPQHF.

This chain uses TRBV4-1 with TRBJ2-5; D remains ambiguous. V shed 2 bases and J shed 2 bases, with 6 bases lying between them. Germline values: CDR1 MGHRA, CDR2 YSYEKL. The CDR3 totals 13 residues. CDR3 loop: CASSQIGQETQYF. For the CDR3, the DNA is TGCGCCAGCAGCCAAATAGGACAAGAGACCCAGTACTTC.

A few counts support this clonotype. V gene TRBV12-3 or TRBV12-4 combines with J gene TRBJ2-1, with 8 bases aligning to TRBD2. CDR3 length equals 15 residues. Trimming removed 5 bases from V and 8 bases from J; junction bases left unmatched: 11. CDR3 amino acids: CASSPQAGAKYEQFF. The CDR3 DNA reads as TGTGCCAGCAGTCCTCAAGCGGGAGCTAAGTATGAGCAGTTCTTC.

This clonotype was seen a handful of times. CDR3 in amino acids: CSAPIRGGTEAFF. The CDR3 nucleotides are TGCAGTGCCCCGATCAGGGGAGGCACTGAAGCTTTCTTT. This rearrangement joins TRBV20-1 to TRBJ1-1; D is perhaps TRBD1 (6 bases). V lost 6 bases to trimming and J lost 4 bases, with 15 bases between them. Germline CDR1 is DFQATT and CDR2 is SNEGSKA (reference sequence). This CDR3 has 13 amino acids.

The rearrangement joins TRBV10-3 to TRBJ1-1, with D maybe TRBD1 (5 bases). The CDR3 is made up of 13 amino acids. Trimming shortened V by 3 bases and J by 8 bases, and 13 bases separated the two germline ends. The germline gives CDR1 ENHRY, CDR2 SYGVKD. CDR3 residues: CAISDPHGAEAFF. CDR3 DNA sequence: TGTGCCATCAGTGACCCCCATGGGGCGGAAGCTTTCTTT.

This clonotype has a count of ten or more. The chain has TRBV7-9 and TRBJ1-1; D might be TRBD1 (6 bases). This CDR3 comprises 13 residues. From germline, CDR1 is SEHNR and CDR2 FQNEAQ (reference sequence). The V end was cut by 5 bases, the J end by 5 bases, with 12 bases between. The CDR3 DNA reads as TGTGCCAGCAGCCCCCCAGGGGATACTGAAGCTTTCTTT. Protein: CASSPPGDTEAFF.

This chain links TRBV2 with TRBJ2-7, with 11 bases lining up with TRBD2. Germline assignment: CDR1 SNHLY and CDR2 FYNNEI. V lost 2 bases and J lost 1; bases outside the gene matches: 4. The CDR3 runs to 16 residues. CDR3 loop: CASSEWTSGPSYEQYF. The CDR3 coding sequence is TGTGCCAGCAGTGAATGGACTAGCGGGCCTTCCTACGAGCAGTACTTC.

The genes are TRBV19 and TRBJ1-5; D may be TRBD1 (5 bases). V lost 3 bases, J lost 4 bases, and 7 bases lay in between. This CDR3 contains 13 residues. In germline, CDR1 is LNHDA, CDR2 SQIVND (reference sequence). For the CDR3, the DNA is TGTGCCAGTAGTATGGGACGGAATCAGCCCCAGCATTTT. Translating it yields CASSMGRNQPQHF.